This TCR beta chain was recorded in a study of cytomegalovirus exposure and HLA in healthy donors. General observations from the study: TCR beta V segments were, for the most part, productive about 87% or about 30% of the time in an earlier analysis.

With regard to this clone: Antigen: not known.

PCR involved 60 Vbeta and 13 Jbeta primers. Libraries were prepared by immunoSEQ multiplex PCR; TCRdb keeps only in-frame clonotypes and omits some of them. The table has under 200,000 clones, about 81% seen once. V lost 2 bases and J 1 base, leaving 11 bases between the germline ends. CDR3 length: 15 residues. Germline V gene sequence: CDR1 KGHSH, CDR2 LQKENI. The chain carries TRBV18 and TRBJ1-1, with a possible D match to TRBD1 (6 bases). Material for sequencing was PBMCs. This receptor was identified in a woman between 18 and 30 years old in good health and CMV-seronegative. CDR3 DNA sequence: TGTGCCAGCTCACCAGAGGGGGGGCGGAACACTGAAGCTTTCTTT. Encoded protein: CASSPEGGRNTEAFF.